This paragraph reports one T cell receptor beta chain. This clonotype turned up a few times. Its antigen has not been determined. The sample holds no much larger clone one base away, and base qualities are not on file. This sample was included in a study of response to subunit inactivated influenza vaccine (dated by TCRdb to between 2018 and 2020). For the wider study: Deep quantitative profiling of the T cell receptor repertoire was used in the study to follow responses to a trivalent subunit inactivated influenza vaccine. The paper's findings and limits, for the study overall: It was suggested by the authors that each seasonal influenza vaccination may recruit only a limited number of new T cells.

Libraries were constructed by RT-PCR. TCRdb shows the sequencer as Illumina HiSeq 2500. TCRdb passed the public sequencing reads through fastp at Q25 and MiXCR, retaining productive beta sequences. Every distinct CDR3 protein forms one entry, paired with its most common genes and DNA. The sample table records 610,000 or so distinct CDR3 sequences; approximately 14% of these occur just once. Of the sample, 11% is held by the ten largest clones. The CDR1 and CDR2 encoded by the germline V gene are MDHEN and SYDVKM. Including the terminal cysteine and phenylalanine, the CDR3 comprises 12 residues. Only CDR3 DNA remains: 36 bases, in frame from the first base.

This clonotype originated in a man aged 45 to 65 who received an inactivated influenza vaccine. Donor details come from another sample of the same person, matched by shared clones. The chain links TRBV28 with TRBJ1-5; no D gene can be assigned with confidence. Sequenced material: PBMCs from blood, taken less than 13 days after vaccination. CDR3 sequence: CAADTSNQPQHF. The DNA sequence is given as TGTGCGGCCGACACGAGCAATCAGCCCCAGCATTTT.